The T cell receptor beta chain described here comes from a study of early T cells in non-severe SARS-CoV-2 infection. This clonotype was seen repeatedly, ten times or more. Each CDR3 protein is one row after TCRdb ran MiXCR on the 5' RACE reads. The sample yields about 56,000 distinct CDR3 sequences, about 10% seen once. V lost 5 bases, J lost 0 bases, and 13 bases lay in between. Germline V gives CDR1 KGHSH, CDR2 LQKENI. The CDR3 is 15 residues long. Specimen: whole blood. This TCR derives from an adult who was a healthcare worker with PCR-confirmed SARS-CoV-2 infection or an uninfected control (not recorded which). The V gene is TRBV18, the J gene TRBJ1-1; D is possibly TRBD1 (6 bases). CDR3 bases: TGTGCCAGCTCAGGCACAGGGTTAGTGAACACTGAAGCTTTCTTT. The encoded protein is CASSGTGLVNTEAFF. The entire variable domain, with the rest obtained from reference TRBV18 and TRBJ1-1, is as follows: NAGVMQNPRHLVRRRGQEARLRCSPMKGHSHVYWYRQLPEEGLKFMVYLQKENIIDESGMPKERFSAEFPKEGPSILRIQQVVRGDSAAYFCASSGTGLVNTEAFFGQGTRLTVV.